This T cell receptor (beta chain) stems from a study of early T cells in non-severe SARS-CoV-2 infection. TCRdb ran MiXCR on the 5' RACE reads and lists one entry per CDR3 protein. The data hold 30,000 or so distinct CDR3 sequences, with approximately 7% observed a single time. Sequenced sample: whole blood. The clonotype was recovered from an adult who was a healthcare worker with PCR-confirmed SARS-CoV-2 infection or an uninfected control (not recorded which).

CDR3 protein: CASSYTSRTSNSPLHF. In nucleotides, the CDR3 is TGTGCCAGCAGTTATACATCCCGGACGAGTAATTCACCCCTCCACTTT. V usage is TRBV6-5 and J usage is TRBJ1-6; D call uncertain. V lost 3 bases to trimming and J lost 6 bases, with 15 bases between them. The CDR3 sequence is 16 residues long. Germline V gene sequence: CDR1 MNHEY, CDR2 SVGAGI.